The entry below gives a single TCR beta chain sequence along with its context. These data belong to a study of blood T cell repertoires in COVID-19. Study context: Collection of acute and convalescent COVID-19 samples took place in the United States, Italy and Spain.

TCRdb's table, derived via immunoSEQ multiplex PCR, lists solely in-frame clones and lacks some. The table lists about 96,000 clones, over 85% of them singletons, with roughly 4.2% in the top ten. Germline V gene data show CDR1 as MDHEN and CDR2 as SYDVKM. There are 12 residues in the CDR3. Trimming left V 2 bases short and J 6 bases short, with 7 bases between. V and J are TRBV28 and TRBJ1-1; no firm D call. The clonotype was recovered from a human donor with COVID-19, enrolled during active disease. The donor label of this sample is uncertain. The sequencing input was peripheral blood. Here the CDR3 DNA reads TGTGCCAGCAGTTTACTGGCGGCTGAAGCTTTCTTT. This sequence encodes CASSLLAAEAFF.